One and the same sample provided the 7 T cell receptor beta chains below, sequenced in a study of blood T cell repertoires in COVID-19. TCRdb keeps only in-frame clones here, not all; method: immunoSEQ multiplex PCR. The data show about 40,000 clones, approximately 86% seen once. Input material: peripheral blood. These receptors all come from a man aged 45-65 years in a cohort sampled during active COVID-19.

The rearrangement links TRBV19 to TRBJ2-5; 10 bases align to TRBD2. The CDR3 runs 15 residues. J lost 3 bases, V lost 8 bases, and 9 bases had no gene match. Germline assignment: CDR1 LNHDA and CDR2 SQIVND (reference sequence). CDR3 protein: CASGGLAGEEETQYF. CDR3 in DNA: TGTGCCAGTGGCGGGCTAGCGGGGGAGGAAGAGACCCAGTACTTC.

V usage is TRBV29-1 and J usage is TRBJ2-3, with D possibly TRBD2 on 6 matching bases. Germline V gene lookup returns CDR1 SQVTM and CDR2 ANQGSEA. The CDR3 covers 15 residues. Trimming cost V 3 bases and J 2 bases, with 15 bases left between them. The CDR3 nucleotides are TGCAGCGTTGAGATTGCGGGAAAGGCCACAGATACGCAGTATTTT. Translating it yields CSVEIAGKATDTQYF.

The V gene is TRBV6-6, the J gene TRBJ1-5; perhaps TRBD1 as D (6 bases). Trimming pared 6 bases from V and 1 base from J, leaving 16 bases between. Germline V CDR1 and CDR2: MNHNY, SVGAGI (reference sequence). The CDR3 has 16 amino acids. CDR3 nucleotides: TGTGCCAGCAGCCCCCCGACCGACAGGAGCAATCAGCCCCAGCATTTT. It is translated as CASSPPTDRSNQPQHF.

This rearrangement joins TRBV7-2 to TRBJ2-1; 10 bases align to TRBD2. The germline gives CDR1 SGHTA, CDR2 FQGNSA. V was pared by 4 bases and J by 4 bases, with 4 bases of the junction left unmatched. There are 15 residues in the CDR3. The CDR3: CASSSIAGGYNEQFF. CDR3 DNA: TGTGCCAGCAGCTCGATAGCGGGGGGTTACAATGAGCAGTTCTTC.

This clone is a singleton in its sample. This chain connects TRBV5-6 to TRBJ1-1; the D gene is possibly TRBD1 (6 bases). The V gene's germline CDR1 is SGHDT and CDR2 YYEEEE. Trimming removed 1 base from V and 2 bases from J, with 12 bases in between. This CDR3 is 15 amino acids long. CDR3 nucleotides: TGTGCCAGCAGCTTGTCGGACAGAAAAAACACTGAAGCTTTCTTT. Translation: CASSLSDRKNTEAFF.

The chain recombines TRBV6-5 with TRBJ1-5, with TRBD1 matching 10 bases. The J segment lost 7 bases and the V segment lost 6 bases, leaving 6 bases of the junction unmatched. This CDR3 region has 14 residues. Germline loops: CDR1 MNHEY, CDR2 SVGAGI. CDR3 nucleotides: TGTGCCAGCAGCGCTGGGACAGGGGAGCAGCCCCAGCATTTT. It yields the protein CASSAGTGEQPQHF.

V and J are TRBV9 and TRBJ2-7; D uncertain. Germline-derived CDR1 and CDR2 are SGDLS and YYNGEE. Trimming stripped 1 base from V and 0 bases from J, with 14 bases between. The CDR3 contains 16 residues. CDR3 protein: CASSVNPLLSSYEQYF. CDR3 DNA sequence: TGTGCCAGCAGCGTAAATCCGCTCCTAAGCTCCTACGAGCAGTACTTC. The complete variable domain, with remaining parts taken from reference TRBV9 and TRBJ2-7, reads DSGVTQTPKHLITATGQRVTLRCSPRSGDLSVYWYQQSLDQGLQFLIQYYNGEERAKGNILERFSAQQFPDLHSELNLSSLELGDSALYFCASSVNPLLSSYEQYFGPGTRLTVT.